Sequencing of this T cell receptor (beta chain) was carried out in a study of blood T cell repertoires in COVID-19. On the study more broadly: Sites across the United States, Italy and Spain contributed samples from acute and convalescent COVID-19. T cells, B-cell-depleted T cells, or PBMCs supplied cDNA or gDNA.

The Seattle site enrolled patients during active infection and followed them longitudinally. Looked up from germline, CDR1 is SEHNR and CDR2 is FQNEAQ (reference sequence). Trimming left V 3 bases short and J 7 bases short, with 12 bases between. CDR3 length equals 14 residues. Original processing notes: Scientists estimated how many nucleated cells there were by amplifying reference gene primers. The data were produced by immunoSEQ multiplex PCR, yet TCRdb's version contains in-frame clones alone and is incomplete. That table furnishes V, J and clone size, whereas the DNA furnished D and trimming. The table lists 250,000 to 400,000 clones, approximately 89% of them singletons.

The source material was peripheral blood. The clonotype originates from a woman under 40 with COVID-19, enrolled during active disease. V usage is TRBV7-9 and J usage is TRBJ2-2; D remains ambiguous. The CDR3 is CASSLTARSGELFF. In DNA, the CDR3 is TGTGCCAGCAGCTTGACGGCTCGGAGCGGGGAGCTGTTTTTT.